This T cell receptor beta chain emerged from a study of blood T cell repertoires in COVID-19. In the study overall: Sample material is recorded as cDNA or gDNA derived from T cells, B-cell-depleted T cells, or PBMCs.

The method was immunoSEQ multiplex PCR; TCRdb's version includes in-frame clones alone and lacks a portion of them. The data contain about 190,000 clones, roughly 89% of them singletons. The CDR3 runs to 13 residues. CDR1 is ENHRY, CDR2 SYGVKD, per germline. Trimming stripped 4 bases from V and 6 bases from J, with 7 bases between. The clonotype was recovered from a middle-aged man with acute or convalescent COVID-19. The gene calls are TRBV10-3 and TRBJ2-6; TRBD1 is a possible D gene (5 bases). Sequencing was performed on peripheral blood. This CDR3 is CAISGGAANVLTF. The CDR3 coding sequence is TGTGCCATCAGTGGGGGCGCGGCCAACGTCCTGACTTTC.